This TCR beta chain is from a study of OX40 agonist ivuxolimab in advanced cancers. Assay: immunoSEQ multiplex PCR; the TCRdb copy retains only in-frame clones and omits some. The repertoire has about 73,000 clones, 88% of them found once; the top ten carry around 0.8%. The V gene lost 4 bases and the J gene lost 0 bases, with 14 bases spanning the gap. This CDR3 is 16 amino acids long. Germline V gives CDR1 SGDLS, CDR2 YYNGEE. This sequence was found in an adult with an advanced solid tumor such as melanoma, head and neck, liver or kidney cancer. Specimen: CD4+ or CD8+ T cells sorted from blood, collected in a trial of the OX40 agonist ivuxolimab. V and J are TRBV9 and TRBJ1-3, with D unresolved. The CDR3 sequence is CASSPQGLSSGNTIYF. CDR3 DNA sequence: TGTGCCAGCAGCCCTCAAGGTCTGAGCTCTGGAAACACCATATATTTT.